This T cell receptor (beta chain) is from a study of CD8 T cells in ankylosing spondylitis. General study results and limits: In ankylosing spondylitis blood, a motif of roughly 8 highly homologous TCR beta variants appeared characteristic. Significant enrichment of disease-linked clones was reported in matched ankylosing spondylitis synovial fluid. Both synovial fluid and blood in reactive arthritis had previously been reported to carry some motif variants.

Each CDR3 protein gets one entry after TCRdb re-called the 5' RACE reads with MiXCR. The data contain about 25,000 distinct CDR3 sequences, roughly 2.5% of them singletons. Relative to its sample, this clonotype is medium-sized. The antigen is not known. Trimming cost V 0 bases and J 0 bases, with 8 bases left between them. Germline V gene data show CDR1 as SGDLS and CDR2 as YYNGEE. The length of the CDR3 is 15 residues. The clonotype originates from a female donor with ankylosing spondylitis or in good health (not recorded which). The rearrangement links TRBV9 to TRBJ2-3; D ambiguous. The sequenced material came from blood, either unsorted or a sorted T cell fraction (not recorded which). The DNA of the CDR3 is TGTGCCAGCAGCGTAGGGTTAGCTAGCACAGATACGCAGTATTTT. Translation gives CASSVGLASTDTQYF.